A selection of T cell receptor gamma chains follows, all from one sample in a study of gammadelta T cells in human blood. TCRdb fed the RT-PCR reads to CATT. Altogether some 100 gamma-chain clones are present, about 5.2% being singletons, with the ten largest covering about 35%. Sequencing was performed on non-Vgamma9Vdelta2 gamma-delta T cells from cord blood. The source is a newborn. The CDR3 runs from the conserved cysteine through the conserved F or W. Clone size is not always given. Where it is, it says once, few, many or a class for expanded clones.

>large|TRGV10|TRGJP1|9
TGTGCTGCGGGTTGGTTCAAGATATTT
CAAGWFKIF
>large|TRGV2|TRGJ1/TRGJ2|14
TGTGCCACCTGGGACGGGCCGAATTATTATAAGAAACTCTTT
CATWDGPNYYKKLF
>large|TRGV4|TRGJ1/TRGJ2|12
TGTGCCACCTGGGTCAGTTATTATAAGAAACTCTTT
CATWVSYYKKLF
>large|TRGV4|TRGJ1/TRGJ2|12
TGTGCCACCTGGGCAGTTTATTATAAGAAACTCTTT
CATWAVYYKKLF
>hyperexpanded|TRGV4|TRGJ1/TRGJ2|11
TGTGCCACCTGGGATTGTTATAAGAAACTCTTT
CATWDCYKKLF
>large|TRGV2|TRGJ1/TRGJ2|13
TGTGCCACCTGGGACGGTCATTATTATAAGAAACTCTTT
CATWDGHYYKKLF
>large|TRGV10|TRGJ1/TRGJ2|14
TGTGCTGCGTGGGATCGGCTGTATTATTATAAGAAACTCTTT
CAAWDRLYYYKKLF
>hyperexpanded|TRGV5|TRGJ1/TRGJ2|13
TGTGCCACCTGGGACAGGCGCCCATATAAGAAACTCTTT
CATWDRRPYKKLF
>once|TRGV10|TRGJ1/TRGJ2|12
TGCTCCGTGGGCGTAAATTATTATAAGAAACTCTTT
CSVGVNYYKKLF
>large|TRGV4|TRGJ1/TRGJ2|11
TGTGCCACCTGGGTTAATTATAAGAAACTCTTT
CATWVNYKKLF
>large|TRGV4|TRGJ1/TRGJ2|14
TGTGCCACCTGGGATCTCAGGGGATATTATAAGAAACTCTTT
CATWDLRGYYKKLF
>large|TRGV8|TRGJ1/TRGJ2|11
TGTGCCACCTGGGTTCGTTATAAGAAACTCTTT
CATWVRYKKLF
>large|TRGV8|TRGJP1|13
TGTGCCACCTGGGATTTTACTGGTTGGTTCAAGATATTT
CATWDFTGWFKIF
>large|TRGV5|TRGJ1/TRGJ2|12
TGTGCCACCTGGGACAGCCGGGATAAGAAACTCTTT
CATWDSRDKKLF
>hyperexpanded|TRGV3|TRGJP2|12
TGTGCCACCTGGGACAGTGATTGGATCAAGACGTTT
CATWDSDWIKTF
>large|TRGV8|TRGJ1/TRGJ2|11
TGTGCCACCTGGGACTATCATAAGAAACTCTTT
CATWDYHKKLF
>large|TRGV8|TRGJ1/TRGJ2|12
TGTGCCACCTGGGATATCGTTGTCAAGAAACTCTTT
CATWDIVVKKLF
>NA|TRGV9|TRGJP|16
TGTGCCTTGTGGGAGTCGCAAGAGTTGGGCAAAAAAATCAAGGTATTT
CALWESQELGKKIKVF
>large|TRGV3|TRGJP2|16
TGTGCCACCTGGGACAGGGGATATAGTAGTGATTGGATCAAGACGTTT
CATWDRGYSSDWIKTF
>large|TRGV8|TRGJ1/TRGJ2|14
TGTGCCAACCCAACCCGACGGGGTTATTATAAGAAACTCTTT
CANPTRRGYYKKLF
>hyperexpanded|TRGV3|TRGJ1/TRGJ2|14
TGTGCCACCTGGGACAGGCCTCGTTATTATAAGAAACTCTTT
CATWDRPRYYKKLF
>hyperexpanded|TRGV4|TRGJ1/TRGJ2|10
TGTGCCACCTGGGTCCATAAGAAACTCTTT
CATWVHKKLF
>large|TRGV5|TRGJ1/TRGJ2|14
TGTGCCACCTGGGACATCGGTACCTATTATAAGAAACTCTTT
CATWDIGTYYKKLF
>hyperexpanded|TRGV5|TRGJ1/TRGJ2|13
TGTGCCACCTGGGACAGGCTTTATTATAAGAAACTCTTT
CATWDRLYYKKLF
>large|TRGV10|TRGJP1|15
TGTGCTGCGTGGGATTATCTGGGGACTGGTTGGTTCAAGATATTT
CAAWDYLGTGWFKIF
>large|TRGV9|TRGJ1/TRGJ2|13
TGTGCCTTGTGGGAGGGGAGACATTATAAGAAACTCTTT
CALWEGRHYKKLF
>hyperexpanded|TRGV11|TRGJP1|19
TGTGCCTGCTGGATTAGGCACGAACGGATAAGAGGCACTGGTTGGTTCAAGATATTT
CACWIRHERIRGTGWFKIF
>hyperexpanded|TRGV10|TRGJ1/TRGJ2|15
TGTGCTGCGTGGGATTATCGGGATTCTTATTATAAGAAACTCTTT
CAAWDYRDSYYKKLF
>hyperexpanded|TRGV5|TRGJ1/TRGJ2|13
TGTGCCACCTGGGACAGGCGTGATTATAAGAAACTCTTT
CATWDRRDYKKLF
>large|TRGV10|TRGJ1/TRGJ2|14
TGTGCTGCGTGGGATTACGGAAATTATTATAAGAAACTCTTT
CAAWDYGNYYKKLF
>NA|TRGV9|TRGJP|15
TGTGCCTTGTGGAAGCAAGAGTTGGGCAAAAAAATCAAGGTATTT
CALWKQELGKKIKVF
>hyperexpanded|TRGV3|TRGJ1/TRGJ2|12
TGTGCCACCTGGGCCCCTTCTTATAAGAAACTCTTT
CATWAPSYKKLF
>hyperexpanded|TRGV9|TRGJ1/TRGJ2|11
TGTGCCTTGTGGGAGGTGATTAAGAAACTCTTT
CALWEVIKKLF
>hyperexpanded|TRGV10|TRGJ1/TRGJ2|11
TGTGCTGCGTGGTGTTATTATAAGAAACTCTTT
CAAWCYYKKLF
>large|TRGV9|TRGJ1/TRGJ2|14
TGTGCCTTGTGGGAGGTTGCCCTTTATTATAAGAAACTCTTT
CALWEVALYYKKLF
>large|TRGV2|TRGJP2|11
TGTGCCACCTGGGACGGGAAGATCAAGACGTTT
CATWDGKIKTF
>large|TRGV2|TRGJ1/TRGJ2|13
TGTGCCACCTGGGACCTTCTTTATTATAAGAAACTCTTT
CATWDLLYYKKLF
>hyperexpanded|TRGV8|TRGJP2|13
TGTGCCACCTGGGATAGTAGTGATTGGATCAAGACGTTT
CATWDSSDWIKTF
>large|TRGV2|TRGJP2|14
TGTGCCACCTGGGACGTAGGTAGTGATTGGATCAAGACGTTT
CATWDVGSDWIKTF
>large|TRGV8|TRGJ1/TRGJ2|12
TGTGCCACCTGGGATTCTTATTATAAGAAACTCTTT
CATWDSYYKKLF
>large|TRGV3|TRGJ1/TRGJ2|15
TGTGCCACCAGAGCGCTCGCTCCGAATTATTATAAGAAACTCTTT
CATRALAPNYYKKLF
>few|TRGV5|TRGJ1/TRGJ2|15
TGTGCCACCTGGGACAGGGCCGAGAATTATTATAAGAAACTCTTT
CATWDRAENYYKKLF
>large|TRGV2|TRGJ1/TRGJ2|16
TGTGCCACCTGGGACGGGCAGAAAGGTTCGTATTATAGGAAACTCTTT
CATWDGQKGSYYRKLF
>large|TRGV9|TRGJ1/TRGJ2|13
TGTGCCTTGTGGGAGGTGCAGTATTATAAGAAACTCTTT
CALWEVQYYKKLF